This TCR beta chain emerged from a study of T cells after yellow fever vaccination. Germline V lookup: CDR1 DFQATT, CDR2 SNEGSKA (reference sequence). CDR3 size: 13 residues. V lost 6 bases to trimming and J lost 7 bases; unmatched junction nucleotides: 9. Findings and caveats of the study: Only a minor proportion of clonotypes was detected across both CD4 and CD8 compartments. The study re-detected most primary-vaccination clones after the booster (approximately 97% CD4, roughly 90% CD8). Any FACS-sorted repertoire could hold abundant clonotypes that contaminate it from the bulk population.

One entry per CDR3 protein results from TCRdb running MiXCR on the 5' RACE reads. In the table there are just over 250,000 distinct CDR3 sequences, 5.2% of which are singletons. In its sample, this clonotype was seen many times. What it recognizes is unknown. This TCR was sampled from a man between 18 and 35 years old who received the YFV17D yellow fever vaccine. The specimen was CD4+ T cells sorted from PBMCs, collected on the day of the yellow fever booster vaccination. The chain employs TRBV20-1 and TRBJ2-5, with TRBD2 identical over 9 bases. The CDR3 loop reads CSAEAGGIGTQYF. For the CDR3, the DNA is TGCAGTGCAGAAGCGGGGGGAATAGGGACCCAGTACTTC.